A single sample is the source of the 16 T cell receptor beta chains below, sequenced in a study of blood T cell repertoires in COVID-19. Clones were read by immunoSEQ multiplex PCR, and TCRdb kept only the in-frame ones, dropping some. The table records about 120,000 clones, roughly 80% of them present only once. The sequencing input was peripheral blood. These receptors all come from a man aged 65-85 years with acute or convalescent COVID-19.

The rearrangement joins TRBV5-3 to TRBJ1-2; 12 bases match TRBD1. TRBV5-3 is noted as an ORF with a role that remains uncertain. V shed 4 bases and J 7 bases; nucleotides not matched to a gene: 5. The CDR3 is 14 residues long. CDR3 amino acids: CARSAGTGGCGYTF. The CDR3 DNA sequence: TGTGCCAGAAGCGCCGGGACAGGGGGCTGTGGCTACACCTTC.

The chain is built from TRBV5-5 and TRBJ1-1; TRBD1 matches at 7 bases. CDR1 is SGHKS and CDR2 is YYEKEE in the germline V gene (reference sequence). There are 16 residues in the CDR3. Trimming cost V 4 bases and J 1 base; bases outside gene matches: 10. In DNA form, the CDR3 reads TGTGCCAGCAGCCAGGACAGGCCTAAGGGGAACACTGAAGCTTTCTTT. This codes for CASSQDRPKGNTEAFF.

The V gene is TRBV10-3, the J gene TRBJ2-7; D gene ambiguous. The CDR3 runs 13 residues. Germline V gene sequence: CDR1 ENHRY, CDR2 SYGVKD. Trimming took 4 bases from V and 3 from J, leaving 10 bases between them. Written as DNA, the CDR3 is TGTGCCATCAGTGCAGACACGGACTACGAGCAGTACTTC. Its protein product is CAISADTDYEQYF.

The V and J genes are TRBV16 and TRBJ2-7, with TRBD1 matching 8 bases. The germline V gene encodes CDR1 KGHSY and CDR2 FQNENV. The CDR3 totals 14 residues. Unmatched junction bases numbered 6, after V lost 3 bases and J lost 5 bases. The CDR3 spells CASSHWQGAHEQYF. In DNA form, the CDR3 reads TGTGCCAGCAGCCACTGGCAGGGGGCTCACGAGCAGTACTTC.

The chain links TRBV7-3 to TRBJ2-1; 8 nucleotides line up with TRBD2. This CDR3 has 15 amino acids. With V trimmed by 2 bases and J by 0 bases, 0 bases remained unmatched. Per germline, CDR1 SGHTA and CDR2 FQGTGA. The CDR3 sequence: CASSLLAGSYNEQFF. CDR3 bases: TGTGCCAGCAGCTTACTAGCGGGCTCCTACAATGAGCAGTTCTTC.

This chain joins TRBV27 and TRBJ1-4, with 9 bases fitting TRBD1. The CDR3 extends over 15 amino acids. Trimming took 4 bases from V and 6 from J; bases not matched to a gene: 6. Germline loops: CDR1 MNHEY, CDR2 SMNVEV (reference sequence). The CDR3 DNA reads TGTGCCAGCAGTTCCCCGGGACAGGGTTATGAAAAACTGTTTTTT. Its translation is CASSSPGQGYEKLFF.

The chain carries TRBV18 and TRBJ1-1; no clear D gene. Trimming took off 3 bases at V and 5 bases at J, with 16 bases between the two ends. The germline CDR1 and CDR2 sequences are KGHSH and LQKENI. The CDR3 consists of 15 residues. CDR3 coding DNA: TGTGCCAGCTCACCTTCTTTGGGAGGGCAGACTGAAGCTTTCTTT. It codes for CASSPSLGGQTEAFF.

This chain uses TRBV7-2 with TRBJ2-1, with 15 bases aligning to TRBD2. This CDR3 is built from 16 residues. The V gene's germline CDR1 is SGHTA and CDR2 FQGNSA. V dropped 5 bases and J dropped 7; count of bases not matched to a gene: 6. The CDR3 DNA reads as TGTGCCAGCAGCCCGAGGACTAGCGGGGGGGTTAATGAGCAGTTCTTC. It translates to CASSPRTSGGVNEQFF.

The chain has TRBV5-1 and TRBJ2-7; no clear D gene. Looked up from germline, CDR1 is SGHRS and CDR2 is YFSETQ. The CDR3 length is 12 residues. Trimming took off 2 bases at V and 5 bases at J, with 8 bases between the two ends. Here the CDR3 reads CASSFSNNEQYF. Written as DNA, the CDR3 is TGCGCCAGCAGCTTCAGTAACAACGAGCAGTACTTC.

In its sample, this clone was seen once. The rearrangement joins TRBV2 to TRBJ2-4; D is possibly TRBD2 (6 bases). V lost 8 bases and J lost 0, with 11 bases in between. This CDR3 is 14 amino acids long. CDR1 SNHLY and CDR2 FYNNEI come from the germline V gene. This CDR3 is CASCGDLAKNIQYF. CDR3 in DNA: TGTGCCAGCTGCGGGGATCTAGCCAAAAACATTCAGTACTTC.

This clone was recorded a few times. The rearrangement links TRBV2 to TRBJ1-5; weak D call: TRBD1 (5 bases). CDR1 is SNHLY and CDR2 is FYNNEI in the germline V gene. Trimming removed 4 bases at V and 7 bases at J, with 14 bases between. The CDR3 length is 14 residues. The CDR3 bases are TGTGCCAGCAGTGGGGGCCTAAGTCAACAGCCCCAGCATTTT. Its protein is CASSGGLSQQPQHF.

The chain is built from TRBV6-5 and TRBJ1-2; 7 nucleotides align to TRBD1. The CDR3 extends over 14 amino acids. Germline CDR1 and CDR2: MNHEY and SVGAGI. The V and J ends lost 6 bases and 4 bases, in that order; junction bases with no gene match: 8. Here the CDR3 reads CASSPQGLGYGYTF. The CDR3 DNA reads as TGTGCCAGCAGCCCACAGGGGCTGGGCTATGGCTACACCTTC.

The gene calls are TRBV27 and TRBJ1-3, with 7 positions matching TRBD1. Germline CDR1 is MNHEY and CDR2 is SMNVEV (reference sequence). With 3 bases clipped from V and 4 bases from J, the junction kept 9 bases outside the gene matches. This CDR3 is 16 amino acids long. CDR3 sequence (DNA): TGTGCCAGCAGTTTGAGGGGGCCCTATTACGGAAACACCATATATTTT. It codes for CASSLRGPYYGNTIYF.

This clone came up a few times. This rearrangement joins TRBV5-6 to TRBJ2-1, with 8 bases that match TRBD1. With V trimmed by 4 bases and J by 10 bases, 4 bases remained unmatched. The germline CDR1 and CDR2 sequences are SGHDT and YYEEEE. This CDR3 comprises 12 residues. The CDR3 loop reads CASSPRGREQFF. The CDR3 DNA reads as TGTGCCAGCAGCCCCAGGGGGCGGGAGCAGTTCTTC.

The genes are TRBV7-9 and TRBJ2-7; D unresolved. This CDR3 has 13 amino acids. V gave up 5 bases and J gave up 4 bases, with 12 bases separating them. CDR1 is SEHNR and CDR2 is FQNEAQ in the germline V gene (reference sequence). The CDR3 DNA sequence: TGTGCCAGCAGCGGGCCCAGTATTTACGAGCAGTACTTC. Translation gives CASSGPSIYEQYF.

Here the CDR3 reads CASSSGGNYGYTF. For the CDR3, the DNA is TGCGCCAGCAGCTCCGGGGGAAACTATGGCTACACCTTC. The genes are TRBV5-1 and TRBJ1-2; tentative D call: TRBD1 (5 bases). Trimming removed 3 bases at V and 2 bases at J, with 8 bases between. The CDR3 is made up of 13 amino acids. The germline V gene has CDR1 SGHRS and CDR2 YFSETQ.